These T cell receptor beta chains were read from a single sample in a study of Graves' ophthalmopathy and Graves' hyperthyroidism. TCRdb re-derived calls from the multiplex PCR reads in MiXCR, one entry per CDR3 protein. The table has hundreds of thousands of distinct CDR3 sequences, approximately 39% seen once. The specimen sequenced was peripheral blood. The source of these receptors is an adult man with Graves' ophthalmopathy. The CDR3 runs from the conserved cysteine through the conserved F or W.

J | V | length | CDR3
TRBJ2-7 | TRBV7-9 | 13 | CAWSNRPAYEQYF
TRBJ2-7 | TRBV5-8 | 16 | CASSLSYGGARVEQYF
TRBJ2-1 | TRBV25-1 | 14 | CASSEGSGGDEQFF
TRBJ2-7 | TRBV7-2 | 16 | CASSQMGTVNSYEQYF
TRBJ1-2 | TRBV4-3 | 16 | CASSQGRLISGYGYTF
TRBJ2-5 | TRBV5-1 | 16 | CASSLVISGVQEAQYF
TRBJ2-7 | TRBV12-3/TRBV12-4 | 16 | CASSLGHSDVMDEQYF
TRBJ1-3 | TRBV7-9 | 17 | CASSQQEGGVGGNTIYF
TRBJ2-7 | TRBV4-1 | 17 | CASSYGTSGRVSYEQYF
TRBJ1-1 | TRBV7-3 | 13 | CASSVSWDTEAFF
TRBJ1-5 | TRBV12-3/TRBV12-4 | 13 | CASSATGAQPQHF
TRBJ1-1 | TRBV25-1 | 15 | CASIDGTGSVTEAFF
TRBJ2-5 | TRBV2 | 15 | CASSGTGPSVETQYF
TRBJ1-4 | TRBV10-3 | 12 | CAISGANKKLFF
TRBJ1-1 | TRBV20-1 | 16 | CSARDNGEDGNTEAFF
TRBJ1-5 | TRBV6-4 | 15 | CASSEAGDSNQPQHF
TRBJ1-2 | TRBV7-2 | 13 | CASSFTGVYGYTF
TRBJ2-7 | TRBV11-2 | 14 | CASSSGTGYFEQYF
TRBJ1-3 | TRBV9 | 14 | CASSVTRDRAPIYF
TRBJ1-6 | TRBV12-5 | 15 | CASGSTGTGYSPLHF
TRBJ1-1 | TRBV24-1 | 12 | CATSDSNSEAFF
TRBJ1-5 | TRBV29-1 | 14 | CSVRRRHSNQPQHF
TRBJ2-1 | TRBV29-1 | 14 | CSVSSGTRIDEQFF
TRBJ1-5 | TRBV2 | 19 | CASRTGTSVSRISNQPQHF
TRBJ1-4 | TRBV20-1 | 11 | CSAHDEEKLFF
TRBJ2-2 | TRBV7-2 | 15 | CASSWGTGKTGELFF
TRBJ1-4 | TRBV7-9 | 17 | CASSYIEYGTVNEKLFF
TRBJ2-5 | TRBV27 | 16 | CASRTGTSGRLETQYF
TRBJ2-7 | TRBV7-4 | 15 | CASSPPGQGAREQYF
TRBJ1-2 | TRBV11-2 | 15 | CASSLDAGRWIGYTF
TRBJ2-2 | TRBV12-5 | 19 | CASGAREWTSGSSGVGLFF
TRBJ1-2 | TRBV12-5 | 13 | CASGLRSGSGYTF
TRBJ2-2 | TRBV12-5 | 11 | CASGLIGEPFF
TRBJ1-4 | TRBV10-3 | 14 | CAISVGTGNEKLFF
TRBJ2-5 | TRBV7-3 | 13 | CASSLGKGETQYF
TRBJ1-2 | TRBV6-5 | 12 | CATKGYSYGYTF
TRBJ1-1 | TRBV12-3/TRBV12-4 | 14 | CASSRRTDNTEAFF
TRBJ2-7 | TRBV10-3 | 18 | CASSLLTLRDSSSYEQYF
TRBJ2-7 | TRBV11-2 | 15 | CASSLSSDRHYEQYF
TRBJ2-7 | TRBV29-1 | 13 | CSVRPGASYEQYF
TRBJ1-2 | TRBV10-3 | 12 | CASRNRAGGNTF
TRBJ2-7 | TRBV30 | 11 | CACKGGYEQYF
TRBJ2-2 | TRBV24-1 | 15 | CATSERTGLAGELFF
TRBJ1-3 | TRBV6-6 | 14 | CASNLQGAGNTIYF
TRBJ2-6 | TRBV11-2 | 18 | CASSRPWGASSGANVLTF
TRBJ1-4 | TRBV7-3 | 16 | CASSAPGTAKAEKLFF
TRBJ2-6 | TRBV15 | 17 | CATSRDLQGSGANVLTF
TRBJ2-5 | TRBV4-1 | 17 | CASSQKGGLAGQETQYF
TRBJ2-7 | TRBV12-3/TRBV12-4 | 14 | CASSLTARNYKQYF
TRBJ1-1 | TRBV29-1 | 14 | CSVSPRQGNTEAFF
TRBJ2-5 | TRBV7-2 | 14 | CASSGASGSKTQYF
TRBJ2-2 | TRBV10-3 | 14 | CAISRGLSTGKLFF
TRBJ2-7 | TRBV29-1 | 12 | CSPPVGAYEQYF